This T cell receptor (beta chain) was profiled in a study of blood T cell repertoires in COVID-19. The wider study: Sample material is recorded as cDNA or gDNA derived from T cells, B-cell-depleted T cells, or PBMCs.

The CDR3 has 15 residues. Per germline, CDR1 MNHNY and CDR2 SVGAGI (reference sequence). Trimming left V 0 bases short and J 6 bases short, with 14 bases between. Per the original methods: Scientists estimated how many nucleated cells there were by amplifying reference gene primers. The data were produced by immunoSEQ multiplex PCR, yet TCRdb's version contains in-frame clones alone and is incomplete. The V and J calls and the clone size are those of that table, but D and trimming were determined from the DNA. The sample contains about 220,000 clones, 80% to 90% of which appear only once. The sequencing sample was made of PBMCs or T cells enriched from blood (not recorded which). The chain carries TRBV6-6 and TRBJ1-2; possible D gene TRBD1, 6 bases. The TCR comes from a young woman in a cohort exposed to, infected with or recovered from COVID-19 (not recorded which). The CDR3, as DNA: TGTGCCAGCAGTTACTCTACAGGGAAGGCGGATGGCTACACCTTC. Amino acids: CASSYSTGKADGYTF.